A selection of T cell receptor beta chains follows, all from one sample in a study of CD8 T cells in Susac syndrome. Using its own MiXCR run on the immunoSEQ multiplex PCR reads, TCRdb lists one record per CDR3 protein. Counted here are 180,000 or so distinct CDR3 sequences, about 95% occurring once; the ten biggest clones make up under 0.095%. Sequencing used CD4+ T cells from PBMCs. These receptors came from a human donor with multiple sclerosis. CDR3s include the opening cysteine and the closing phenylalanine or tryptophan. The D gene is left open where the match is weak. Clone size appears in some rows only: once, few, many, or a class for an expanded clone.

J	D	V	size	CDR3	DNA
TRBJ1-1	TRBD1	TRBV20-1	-	CSARPRGSQVWTEAFF	TGCAGTGCTAGGCCCAGGGGGTCACAAGTTTGGACTGAAGCTTTCTTT
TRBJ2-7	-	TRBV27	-	CASSKRTDYEQYF	TGTGCCAGCAGTAAACGGACCGATTACGAGCAGTACTTC
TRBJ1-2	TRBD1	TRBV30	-	CAWTRTGRFTTF	TGTGCCTGGACCAGGACAGGGCGATTCACCACCTTC
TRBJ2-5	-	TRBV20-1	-	CSAGDRRQETQYF	TGCAGTGCAGGGGACCGACGTCAAGAGACCCAGTACTTC
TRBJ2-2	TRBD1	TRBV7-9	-	CASSTGAWDTGELFF	TGTGCCAGCAGCACAGGGGCGTGGGACACCGGGGAGCTGTTTTTT
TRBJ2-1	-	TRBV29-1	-	CSVALRGGEQFF	TGCAGCGTGGCGCTCAGGGGGGGCGAGCAGTTCTTC
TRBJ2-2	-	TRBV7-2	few	CASSSGLNTGELFF	TGTGCCAGCAGCTCTGGCCTCAACACCGGGGAGCTGTTTTTT
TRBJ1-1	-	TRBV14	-	CASSPLSLSEAFF	TGTGCCAGCAGCCCCCTAAGTCTGTCTGAAGCTTTCTTT
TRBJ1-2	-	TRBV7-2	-	CASSFWGNYGYTF	TGTGCCAGCAGCTTCTGGGGAAATTATGGCTACACCTTC
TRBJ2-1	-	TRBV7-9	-	CASSFNNLQFF	TGTGCCAGCAGCTTTAACAACTTGCAGTTCTTC
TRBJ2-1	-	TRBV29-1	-	CSGAGTGNNEQFF	TGCAGCGGCGCCGGGACTGGGAACAATGAGCAGTTCTTC
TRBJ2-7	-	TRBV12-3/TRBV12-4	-	CASSWGGQEQYF	TGTGCCAGCAGTTGGGGGGGACAGGAGCAGTACTTC
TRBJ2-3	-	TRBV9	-	CASSVGLGEITDTQYF	TGTGCCAGCAGCGTAGGGTTAGGGGAAATCACAGATACGCAGTATTTT
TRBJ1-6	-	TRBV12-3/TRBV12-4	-	CASSLIRDSPLHF	TGTGCCAGCAGTCTCATCCGGGATTCACCCCTCCACTTT
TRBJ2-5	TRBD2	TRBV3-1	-	CASSQVTSGLETQYF	TGTGCCAGCAGCCAGGTGACTAGCGGGCTAGAGACCCAGTACTTC
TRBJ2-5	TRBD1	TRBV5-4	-	CASSSGQGLGETQYF	TGTGCCAGCAGCTCCGGACAGGGGTTGGGAGAGACCCAGTACTTC
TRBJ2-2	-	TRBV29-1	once	CSVVTYHTGELFF	TGCAGCGTTGTGACCTATCACACCGGGGAGCTGTTTTTT
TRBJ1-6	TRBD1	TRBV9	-	CASSFGQGLNSPLHF	TGTGCCAGCAGCTTTGGACAGGGCCTAAATTCACCCCTCCACTTT
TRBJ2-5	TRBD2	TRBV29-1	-	CSGEKAGETQYF	TGCAGCGGGGAGAAAGCGGGGGAGACCCAGTACTTC
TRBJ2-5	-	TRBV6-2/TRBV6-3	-	CASRPRRTKETQYF	TGTGCCAGCAGACCCCGACGCACCAAAGAGACCCAGTACTTC
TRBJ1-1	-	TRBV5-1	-	CASAGQEEAFF	TGCGCCTCCGCGGGGCAGGAAGAAGCTTTCTTT
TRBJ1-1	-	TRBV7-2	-	CASSPNQRAEAFF	TGTGCCAGCAGCCCAAATCAGCGGGCGGAAGCTTTCTTT
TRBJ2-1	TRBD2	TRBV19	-	CASSTLAGVPSSYNEQFF	TGTGCCAGTAGTACGCTAGCGGGAGTCCCCAGCTCCTACAATGAGCAGTTCTTC
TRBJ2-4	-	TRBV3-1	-	CASSPAKNIQYF	TGTGCCAGCAGCCCAGCCAAAAACATTCAGTACTTC
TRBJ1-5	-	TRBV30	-	CAWSMRGTWSNQPQHF	TGTGCCTGGAGTATGAGGGGTACTTGGAGCAATCAGCCCCAGCATTTT
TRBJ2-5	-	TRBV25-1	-	CASSIDETQYF	TGTGCCAGCAGTATTGATGAGACCCAGTACTTC
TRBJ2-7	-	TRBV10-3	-	CAIRQGGIEQYF	TGTGCCATCAGACAGGGAGGAATCGAGCAGTACTTC
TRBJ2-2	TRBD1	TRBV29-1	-	CSVGQLSGQGTGELFF	TGCAGCGTTGGGCAATTGTCCGGACAGGGGACCGGGGAGCTGTTTTTT
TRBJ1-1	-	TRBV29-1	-	CSVPGPSAEAFF	TGCAGCGTTCCTGGACCGTCCGCTGAAGCTTTCTTT
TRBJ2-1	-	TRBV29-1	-	CSVLGGIGTNEQFF	TGCAGCGTCCTTGGGGGGATTGGGACCAATGAGCAGTTCTTC
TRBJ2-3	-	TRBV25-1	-	CASSEYTDTQYF	TGTGCCAGCAGTGAATACACAGATACGCAGTATTTT
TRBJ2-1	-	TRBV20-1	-	CSATPPRKRVWRDNEQFF	TGCAGTGCTACTCCCCCTCGCAAGCGGGTATGGAGGGACAATGAGCAGTTCTTC
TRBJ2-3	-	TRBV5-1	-	CASSLTGLRDTQYF	TGCGCCAGCAGCTTGACAGGGTTGCGAGATACGCAGTATTTT
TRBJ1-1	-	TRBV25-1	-	CASRRQENTEAFF	TGTGCCAGCAGAAGACAGGAAAACACTGAAGCTTTCTTT
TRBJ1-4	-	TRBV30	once	CAWSKQQGAELFF	TGTGCCTGGAGTAAGCAACAGGGAGCGGAACTGTTTTTT
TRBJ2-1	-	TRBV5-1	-	CASSLFNSWSRNEQFF	TGCGCCAGCAGCTTGTTCAACTCCTGGAGTCGGAATGAGCAGTTCTTC
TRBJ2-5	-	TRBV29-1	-	CSVGETQYF	TGCAGCGTTGGTGAGACCCAGTACTTC
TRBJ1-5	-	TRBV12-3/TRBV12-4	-	CASSFHGQLNQPQHF	TGTGCCAGCAGTTTCCACGGACAGCTAAATCAGCCCCAGCATTTT
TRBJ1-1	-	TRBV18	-	CASSVGTLVNTEAFF	TGTGCCAGCTCGGTAGGGACGTTAGTGAACACTGAAGCTTTCTTT
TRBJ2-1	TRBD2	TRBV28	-	CASSRLAGGFNEQFF	TGTGCCAGCAGTCGACTAGCGGGAGGATTCAATGAGCAGTTCTTC
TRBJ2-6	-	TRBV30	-	CAWSVGGANVLTF	TGTGCCTGGAGTGTAGGTGGGGCCAACGTCCTGACTTTC
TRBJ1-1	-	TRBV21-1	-	CASSKGATEAFF	TGTGCCAGCAGCAAAGGGGCCACTGAAGCTTTCTTT
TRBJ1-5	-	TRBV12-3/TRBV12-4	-	CASSFLAAGNQPQHF	TGTGCCAGCAGTTTTTTGGCGGCAGGGAATCAGCCCCAGCATTTT
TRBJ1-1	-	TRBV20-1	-	CSARDWDNMNTEAFF	TGCAGTGCCCGGGACTGGGACAACATGAACACTGAAGCTTTCTTT
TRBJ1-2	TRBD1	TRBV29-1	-	CSANRDSYGYTF	TGCAGCGCCAACCGGGACAGCTATGGCTACACCTTC
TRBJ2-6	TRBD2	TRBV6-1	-	CASSRSGLASGANVLTF	TGTGCCAGCAGTCGTTCGGGACTAGCTTCCGGGGCCAACGTCCTGACTTTC
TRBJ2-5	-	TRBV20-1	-	CSAPLRGVETQYF	TGCAGTGCTCCCCTCCGAGGGGTAGAGACCCAGTACTTC
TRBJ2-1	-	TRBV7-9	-	CASPAAEQFF	TGTGCCAGCCCTGCCGCTGAGCAGTTCTTC